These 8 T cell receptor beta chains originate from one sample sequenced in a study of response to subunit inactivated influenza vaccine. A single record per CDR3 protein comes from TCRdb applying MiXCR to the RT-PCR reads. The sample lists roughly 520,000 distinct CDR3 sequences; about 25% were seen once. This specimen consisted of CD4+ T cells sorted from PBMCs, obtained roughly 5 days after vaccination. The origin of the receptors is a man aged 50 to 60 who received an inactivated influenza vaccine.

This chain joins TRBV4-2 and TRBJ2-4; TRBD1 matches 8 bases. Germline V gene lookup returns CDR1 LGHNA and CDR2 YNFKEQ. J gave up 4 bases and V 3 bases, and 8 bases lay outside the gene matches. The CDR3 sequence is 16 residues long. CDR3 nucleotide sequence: TGTGCCAGCAGCCATGCAACACGACAGGGGAAAAACATTCAGTACTTC. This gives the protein CASSHATRQGKNIQYF.

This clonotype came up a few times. The chain's CDR3 is CASSLGGIGNQPQHF. In DNA, the CDR3 is TGTGCCAGCAGTTTAGGAGGGATAGGGAATCAGCCCCAGCATTTT. The chain joins TRBV12-3 or TRBV12-4 to TRBJ1-5; D not resolved. The CDR3 extends over 15 amino acids. V lost 1 base and J lost 4, with 11 bases in between.

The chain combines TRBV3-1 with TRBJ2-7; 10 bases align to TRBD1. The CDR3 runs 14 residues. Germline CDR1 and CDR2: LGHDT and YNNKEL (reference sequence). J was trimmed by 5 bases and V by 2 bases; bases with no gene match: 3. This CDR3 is CASSQSGQGNEQYF. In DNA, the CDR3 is TGTGCCAGCAGCCAATCGGGACAGGGGAACGAGCAGTACTTC.

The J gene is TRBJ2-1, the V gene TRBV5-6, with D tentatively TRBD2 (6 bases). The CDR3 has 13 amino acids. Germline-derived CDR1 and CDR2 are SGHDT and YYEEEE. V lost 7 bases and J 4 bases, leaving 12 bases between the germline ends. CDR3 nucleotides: TGTGCCAGCTGGACGGGAGCTTACAATGAGCAGTTCTTC. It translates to CASWTGAYNEQFF.

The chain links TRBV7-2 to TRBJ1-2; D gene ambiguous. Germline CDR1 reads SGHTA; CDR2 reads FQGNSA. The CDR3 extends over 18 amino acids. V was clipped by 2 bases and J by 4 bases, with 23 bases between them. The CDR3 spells CASSLRGSGFREGYGYTF. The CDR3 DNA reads TGTGCCAGCAGCTTACGCGGCAGCGGTTTCCGGGAAGGCTATGGCTACACCTTC.

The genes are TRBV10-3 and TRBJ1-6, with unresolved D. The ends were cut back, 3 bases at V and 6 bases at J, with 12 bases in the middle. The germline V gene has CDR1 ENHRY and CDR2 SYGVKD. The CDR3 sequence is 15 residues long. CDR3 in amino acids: CAISDRSTPNSPLHF. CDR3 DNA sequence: TGTGCCATCAGTGACAGGAGTACACCTAATTCACCCCTCCACTTT.

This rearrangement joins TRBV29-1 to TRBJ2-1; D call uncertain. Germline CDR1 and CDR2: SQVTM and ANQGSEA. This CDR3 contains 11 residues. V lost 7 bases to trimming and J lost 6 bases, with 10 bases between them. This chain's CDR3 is CSADVRNEQFF. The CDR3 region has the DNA TGCAGCGCCGATGTCCGCAATGAGCAGTTCTTC.

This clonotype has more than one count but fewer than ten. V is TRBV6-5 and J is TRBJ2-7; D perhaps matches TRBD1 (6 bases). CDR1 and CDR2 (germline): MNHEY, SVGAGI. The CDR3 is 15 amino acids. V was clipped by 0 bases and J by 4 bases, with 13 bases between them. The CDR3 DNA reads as TGTGCCAGCAGTTACTCGAGCAGGGGCGGGTACGAGCAGTACTTC. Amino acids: CASSYSSRGGYEQYF.